The next 2 T cell receptor beta chains were all read from a single sample in a study of CD8+CD57+ T cells in acquired aplastic anemia. The sequenced patients had an expansion of CD8+CD57+ cells seen by flow cytometry. Genomic DNA constituted the template upon which TCR beta VDJ and CDR3 profiling was performed. TCRdb independently ran MiXCR on the reads; one entry per CDR3 protein. The sample has roughly 200,000 distinct CDR3 sequences; roughly 65% are singletons. The source material was sorted CD4+, CD8+, or CD8+CD57+ T cells (not recorded which) from PBMCs. The source of these receptors is a human donor with aplastic anemia.

In the case of this clonotype: A junction end diverges from the germline sequence, so it may reflect a read error. The CDR3 sequence is CASSPTPEWGEKPFF. The CDR3 DNA reads TGTGCCAGCAGTCCAACCCCCGAGTGGGGTGAAAAACCGTTTTTT. V usage is TRBV6-6 and J usage is TRBJ1-4, with D unresolved. Germline V gives CDR1 MNHNY, CDR2 SVGAGI (reference sequence). The length of the CDR3 is 15 residues.

In its sample, this clonotype was seen a few times. The chain carries TRBV7-9 and TRBJ1-2; no definite D call. Germline V gene sequence: CDR1 SEHNR, CDR2 FQNEAQ (reference sequence). V lost 1 base, J lost 4 bases, and 10 bases lay in between. The CDR3 length is 14 residues. The chain's CDR3 is CASSLVPGGYGYTF. The CDR3 nucleotides are TGTGCCAGCAGCTTAGTCCCAGGTGGCTATGGCTACACCTTC.